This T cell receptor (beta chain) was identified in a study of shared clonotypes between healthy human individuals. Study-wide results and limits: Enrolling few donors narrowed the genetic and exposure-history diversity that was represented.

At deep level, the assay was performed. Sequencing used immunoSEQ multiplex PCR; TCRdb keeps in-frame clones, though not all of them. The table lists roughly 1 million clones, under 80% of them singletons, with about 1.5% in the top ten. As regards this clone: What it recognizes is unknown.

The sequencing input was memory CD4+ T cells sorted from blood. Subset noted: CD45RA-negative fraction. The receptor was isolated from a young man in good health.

CDR3 sequence reads: CASSQEAEGRGEKLFF. The CDR3 DNA sequence: TGCGCCAGCAGCCAAGAAGCTGAGGGGAGAGGGGAAAAACTGTTTTTT. V gene TRBV4-3 combines with J gene TRBJ1-4; tentative D call: TRBD1 (5 bases). The V and J ends lost 0 bases and 8 bases respectively, with 16 bases between them. Germline V gene lookup returns CDR1 LGHNA and CDR2 YSLEER. This CDR3 spans 16 amino acids.